Given below is one T cell receptor (beta chain) in context. Its specificity is not known. The immunoSEQ assay was v3. Data came from immunoSEQ multiplex PCR; TCRdb stores just in-frame clones and leaves some out. The table lists about 50,000 clones, 65% to 80% of them singletons. Time point in this sample: pre-treatment sample, taken before nivolumab and TIL therapy. Most excised metastases sampled were pleural nodules or supraclavicular lymph nodes. Germline-derived CDR1 and CDR2 are MNHNY and SVGAGI (reference sequence). The length of the CDR3 is 12 residues. The V and J ends lost 5 bases and 6 bases respectively, with 9 bases between them. These data belong to a study of TIL therapy for anti-PD-1-resistant metastatic lung cancer. About the research overall: Median patient age was nearly 55, ranging roughly 35-75 years.

Broader study findings: Treatment-naive, never-smoker and oncogene-addicted patients were overrepresented in this highly selected cohort.

The sample consisted of tumor tissue, taken at baseline. The chain carries TRBV6-6 and TRBJ2-3; D is ambiguous. This clonotype originated in a person between 25 and 79 years old with non-small cell lung cancer. The DNA for the CDR3 is TGTGCCAGCAGTCCCACCGGGGATACGCAGTATTTT. It translates to CASSPTGDTQYF.